This record concerns one T cell receptor beta chain sequence. This sample stems from a study of control samples from healthy donors and cancer patients. TCRdb's table, derived via immunoSEQ multiplex PCR, lists solely in-frame clones and lacks some. The sample includes fewer than 110,000 clones, around 89% seen only once; the top ten take over 15%. The TCR comes from a man in his 60s with lung cancer. Sequencing was performed on PBMCs.

The CDR3 loop reads CASSYWGEDTEAFF. CDR3 nucleotides: TGTGCCAGCAGTTACTGGGGGGAAGACACTGAAGCTTTCTTT. The chain has TRBV6-6 and TRBJ1-1, with a tentative D call TRBD1 (5 bases). The CDR3 is made up of 14 amino acids. From germline, CDR1 is MNHNY and CDR2 SVGAGI (reference sequence). Between the trimmed V and J ends, which lost 1 base and 3 bases, there was a span of 9 bases.